The rows below give T cell receptor beta chains drawn from one sample of a study of persistence of HIV-infected CD4 T cells. The method was immunoSEQ multiplex PCR; TCRdb's version includes in-frame clones alone and lacks a portion of them. The sample holds under 40,000 clones, approximately 70% seen once. Their specific antigens are unknown. Sample: CD4+ T cells sorted from PBMCs after approximately 19-hour stimulation, taken from a patient who received antiretroviral therapy. These receptors all come from an adult man with HIV who was CMV-seropositive. Each CDR3 is given with its conserved first and last residue. D genes are given only for firm matches. For some rows the clone size is stated as once, few or many, or as a class when expanded; others skip it.

TRBD2 | TRBJ2-1 | TRBV18 | - | CASSFRTSGDYNEQFF | TGTGCCAGCTCATTCCGGACTAGCGGGGACTACAATGAGCAGTTCTTC
- | TRBJ1-1 | TRBV3-1/TRBV3-2 | few | CASSPQERGEAFF | TGTGCCAGCAGCCCCCAGGAGAGAGGGGAAGCTTTCTTT
- | TRBJ1-5 | TRBV6-5 | - | CASSYSQGRLEPQHF | TGTGCCAGCAGTTACTCCCAGGGCCGGTTGGAGCCCCAGCATTTT
- | TRBJ1-3 | TRBV7-8 | medium-sized | CASSPLAGFSGNTIYF | TGTGCCAGCAGCCCCCTGGCGGGTTTCTCTGGAAACACCATATATTTT
TRBD2 | TRBJ2-3 | TRBV6-4 | - | CASSPGTTGTDTQYF | TGTGCCAGCAGTCCCGGGACTACTGGCACAGATACGCAGTATTTT
- | TRBJ1-4 | TRBV3-1/TRBV3-2 | - | CASSLRHGDEKLFF | TGTGCCAGCAGCCTTCGACATGGCGATGAAAAACTGTTTTTT
- | TRBJ2-2 | TRBV7-9 | - | CASSLVSGANTGELFF | TGTGCCAGCAGCTTAGTCTCAGGGGCGAACACCGGGGAGCTGTTTTTT
- | TRBJ1-4 | TRBV24-1 | - | CATSGGGNEKLFF | TGTGCCACCAGTGGAGGGGGTAATGAAAAACTGTTTTTT
TRBD1 | TRBJ2-7 | TRBV6-2/TRBV6-3 | few | CASSYAGTGSYEQYF | TGTGCCAGCAGTTACGCCGGGACAGGGTCCTACGAGCAGTACTTC
- | TRBJ1-1 | TRBV3-1/TRBV3-2 | - | CASSWATNTEAFF | TGTGCCAGCAGCTGGGCAACGAACACTGAAGCTTTCTTT
- | TRBJ2-2 | TRBV7-8 | - | CASSTGLNTGELFF | TGTGCCAGCAGCACAGGGTTGAACACCGGGGAGCTGTTTTTT
- | TRBJ2-6 | TRBV7-9 | - | CASTFNLLRGAGANVLTF | TGTGCCAGCACTTTCAATCTTCTGAGGGGAGCCGGGGCCAACGTCCTGACTTTC
- | TRBJ1-5 | TRBV18 | once | CASSPQTGQPQHF | TGTGCCAGCTCACCACAAACCGGTCAGCCCCAGCATTTT
- | TRBJ1-6 | TRBV6-5 | - | CAISEGRNNSPLHF | TGTGCCATTTCGGAGGGGCGGAACAATTCACCCCTCCACTTT
TRBD2 | TRBJ2-1 | TRBV6-4 | few | CASSEVAGGQSYNEQFF | TGTGCCAGCAGTGAAGTAGCGGGGGGGCAGTCCTACAATGAGCAGTTCTTC
- | TRBJ1-3 | TRBV18 | once | CASFTVQSSGNTIYF | TGTGCCAGTTTCACCGTTCAGAGCTCTGGAAACACCATATATTTT
TRBD1 | TRBJ2-2 | TRBV19 | once | CASSRRTGSDNTGELFF | TGTGCCAGTAGTAGGAGGACAGGATCGGATAACACCGGGGAGCTGTTTTTT
TRBD1 | TRBJ2-1 | TRBV2 | - | CASSEIPGQGKFF | TGTGCCAGCAGTGAAATCCCGGGACAGGGAAAGTTCTTC
TRBD1 | TRBJ1-2 | TRBV6-1 | - | CASSETRQGAYGYTF | TGTGCCAGCAGTGAGACGCGACAGGGGGCCTATGGCTACACCTTC
- | TRBJ1-6 | TRBV5-1 | few | CASSLGDTSSYNSPLHF | TGCGCCAGCAGCCTCGGTGACACCAGCTCCTATAATTCACCCCTCCACTTT
- | TRBJ1-2 | TRBV7-8 | few | CASSPGPQWGYTF | TGTGCCAGCAGCCCCGGCCCCCAGTGGGGCTACACCTTC
- | TRBJ2-5 | TRBV2 | - | CASKIGAGRETQYF | TGTGCCAGCAAAATCGGGGCAGGCCGAGAGACCCAGTACTTC
- | TRBJ1-2 | TRBV7-2 | few | CASSRLRDGYTF | TGTGCCAGCAGCCGCCTTAGGGATGGCTACACCTTC
- | TRBJ1-1 | TRBV2 | - | CASTGERAAFF | TGTGCCAGCACCGGGGAGAGAGCTGCTTTCTTT
- | TRBJ1-5 | TRBV19 | - | CASTLGPVNQPQHF | TGTGCCAGTACCTTGGGTCCTGTCAATCAGCCCCAGCATTTT
- | TRBJ1-1 | TRBV28 | - | CASSFSSHGGSNTEAFF | TGTGCCAGCAGTTTTTCATCCCACGGGGGTTCAAACACTGAAGCTTTCTTT
- | TRBJ1-4 | TRBV18 | once | CASSPAGAGGEKLFF | TGTGCCAGCTCACCAGCAGGGGCAGGAGGAGAAAAACTGTTTTTT
- | TRBJ1-5 | TRBV9 | medium-sized | CASSVDGRGNQPQHF | TGTGCCAGCAGCGTAGATGGGAGAGGAAATCAGCCCCAGCATTTT
- | TRBJ2-3 | TRBV21-1 | - | CASSKREGKPPSTDTQYF | TGTGCCAGCAGCAAACGCGAGGGCAAGCCCCCTTCCACAGATACGCAGTATTTT
- | TRBJ2-7 | TRBV7-9 | - | CASSLTTAAGYEQYF | TGTGCCAGCAGCCTCACGACTGCAGCCGGGTACGAGCAGTACTTC
- | TRBJ2-7 | TRBV2 | - | CASSDYGGRTYEQYF | TGTGCCAGCAGTGACTACGGGGGCAGGACCTACGAGCAGTACTTC
- | TRBJ2-2 | TRBV11-2 | - | CASSLGAGLNTGELFF | TGTGCCAGCAGCTTAGGCGCAGGGCTGAACACCGGGGAGCTGTTTTTT
TRBD1 | TRBJ1-2 | TRBV28 | medium-sized | CASSLGLSGGDGYTF | TGTGCCAGCAGTTTAGGATTGTCAGGGGGCGACGGCTACACCTTC
TRBD2 | TRBJ2-2 | TRBV10-3 | few | CAISAGLAGGRTGELFF | TGTGCCATCAGTGCCGGACTAGCGGGGGGGCGCACCGGGGAGCTGTTTTTT
- | TRBJ1-5 | TRBV6-2/TRBV6-3 | once | CASSYLNSNQPQHF | TGTGCCAGCAGTTACCTTAATAGCAATCAGCCCCAGCATTTT
- | TRBJ2-3 | TRBV6-5 | few | CASPAKSTTDTQYF | TGTGCCAGCCCGGCGAAGTCAACCACAGATACGCAGTATTTT
- | TRBJ2-4 | TRBV2 | - | CASRVGGNIQYF | TGTGCCAGCAGAGTAGGCGGAAACATTCAGTACTTC
TRBD1 | TRBJ1-5 | TRBV6-5 | - | CASNPYQGGNQPQHF | TGTGCCAGCAACCCCTACCAGGGGGGCAATCAGCCCCAGCATTTT
- | TRBJ2-7 | TRBV3-1/TRBV3-2 | - | CASSQLPTEQYF | TGTGCCAGCAGCCAACTTCCTACTGAGCAGTACTTC
- | TRBJ1-2 | TRBV5-4 | - | CASSSGLNYGYTF | TGTGCCAGCAGCTCCGGACTGAACTATGGCTACACCTTC
- | TRBJ1-5 | TRBV15 | - | CATSPSDSFNQPQHF | TGTGCCACCAGCCCGAGTGACAGTTTCAATCAGCCCCAGCATTTT